This T cell receptor (beta chain) originates from a study of control samples from healthy donors and cancer patients. This CDR3 comprises 16 residues. The V gene's germline CDR1 is LGHDT and CDR2 YNNKEL (reference sequence). The V end lost 0 bases, the J end lost 2 bases, and 14 bases lay between the germline ends. Method: immunoSEQ multiplex PCR; TCRdb's copy keeps in-frame clones and lacks some. The table records 70,000 to 90,000 clones, approximately 90% of them present only once. The sequenced sample consisted of PBMCs. The source is a woman between 55 and 75 years old with head and neck cancer. The rearrangement links TRBV3-1 (or the pseudogene TRBV3-2) to TRBJ2-7; possible D gene TRBD2, 5 bases. CDR3 amino acids: CASSQDVASSAYEQYF. The CDR3 nucleotides read TGTGCCAGCAGCCAAGATGTGGCTAGCTCAGCCTACGAGCAGTACTTC.